Below, 9 T cell receptor beta chains from the same sample are listed, as sequenced in a study of T cells in Graves' hyperthyroidism and ophthalmopathy. RNA transcripts provided the source from which TCR beta CDR3 regions were amplified. The HTBI primer set served for first-round RT-PCR of the TCR CDR3. TCRdb analysed the multiplex PCR reads with MiXCR anew, one entry per CDR3 protein. Of 500,000 to 750,000 distinct CDR3 sequences in the sample, around 45% were seen once. Material for sequencing was peripheral blood or thyroid tissue (not recorded which). Source of these receptors: a woman aged 18-29 years with Graves' hyperthyroidism.

The chain carries TRBV5-5 and TRBJ1-4; 7 positions agree with TRBD1. J gave up 8 bases and V 0 bases, and 7 bases lay outside the gene matches. The CDR3 runs to 15 residues. Germline V lookup: CDR1 SGHKS, CDR2 YYEKEE (reference sequence). CDR3 region: CASSLATTGNEKLFF. The CDR3 bases are TGTGCCAGCAGCTTGGCCACGACAGGGAACGAAAAACTGTTTTTT.

This clonotype was observed at least ten times. The chain recombines TRBV4-3 with TRBJ1-5; a weak D match, TRBD1 (5 bases). The V gene lost 0 bases and the J gene lost 3 bases, with 6 bases spanning the gap. Germline V CDR1 and CDR2: LGHNA, YSLEER. This CDR3 region has 14 residues. CDR3 nucleotide sequence: TGCGCCAGCAGCCAAGATGGGACCAATCAGCCCCAGCATTTT. Residues: CASSQDGTNQPQHF.

The rearrangement uses TRBV29-1 and TRBJ2-3; TRBD2 might be the D (5 bases). V was trimmed by 3 bases and J by 1 base, leaving 17 bases between them. The CDR3 spans 16 residues. Germline CDR1 reads SQVTM; CDR2 reads ANQGSEA. CDR3 amino acids: CSVDGSRAERTDTQYF. In nucleotides, the CDR3 is TGCAGCGTTGATGGGAGCCGAGCGGAGCGCACAGATACGCAGTATTTT.

Ten or more counts support this clonotype. The chain links TRBV19 to TRBJ2-5; D gene unclear. The CDR3 is made up of 13 amino acids. V was cut by 5 bases and J by 5 bases, with 12 bases left in between. Germline CDR1 is LNHDA and CDR2 is SQIVND (reference sequence). In DNA, the CDR3 is TGTGCCAGTAGTCTCCTAACATCGGAGACCCAGTACTTC. Translation gives CASSLLTSETQYF.

This clonotype was observed a few times. The V gene is TRBV2, the J gene TRBJ2-3, with D perhaps matching TRBD2 (5 bases). CDR3 length: 14 amino acids. The V end lost 2 bases, the J end lost 4 bases, and 10 bases lay between the germline ends. CDR1 is SNHLY and CDR2 is FYNNEI in the germline V gene. The CDR3 spells CASSEFWGADTQYF. In DNA, the CDR3 is TGTGCCAGCAGTGAATTCTGGGGAGCAGATACGCAGTATTTT.

The rearrangement uses TRBV2 and TRBJ2-7; 9 bases are shared with TRBD2. From germline, CDR1 is SNHLY and CDR2 FYNNEI. V lost 11 bases to trimming and J lost 2 bases; unmatched junction nucleotides: 4. The CDR3 extends over 12 amino acids. CDR3 nucleotides: TGTGCCGAAGCGGGGGGAGCCTACGAGCAGTACTTC. Amino acids: CAEAGGAYEQYF. The whole variable domain, filled in from reference TRBV2 and TRBJ2-7, reads EPEVTQTPSHQVTQMGQEVILRCVPISNHLYFYWYRQILGQKVEFLVSFYNNEISEKSEIFDDQFSVERPDGSNFTLKIRSTKLEDSAMYFCAEAGGAYEQYFGPGTRLTVT.

This clonotype was picked up many times. The chain combines TRBV5-8 with TRBJ2-6, with D possibly called TRBD1 or TRBD2 (6 bases each). Trimming removed 4 bases at V and 0 bases at J, with 11 bases between. The germline CDR1 and CDR2 sequences are SGHTS and YDEGEE. The length of the CDR3 is 16 residues. The CDR3 loop is CASSPRGRSGANVLTF. The CDR3, as DNA: TGTGCCAGCAGCCCACGGGGGCGCTCTGGGGCCAACGTCCTGACTTTC.

The chain links TRBV29-1 to TRBJ1-1; 12 bases match TRBD1. The CDR3 covers 15 residues. V lost 6 bases to trimming and J lost 3 bases; unmatched junction nucleotides: 8. Germline loops: CDR1 SQVTM, CDR2 ANQGSEA. CDR3: CSVLPGQGAYTEAFF. The CDR3 coding sequence is TGCAGCGTACTCCCGGGACAGGGGGCGTACACTGAAGCTTTCTTT.

V gene TRBV9 combines with J gene TRBJ1-1; D uncertain. Germline CDR1 is SGDLS and CDR2 is YYNGEE. This CDR3 is 16 amino acids long. V lost 3 bases and J lost 7, with 22 bases in between. The CDR3 is CASSGFSGSSYNEAFF. CDR3 in DNA: TGTGCCAGCAGCGGATTTAGCGGGAGCTCCTACAATGAAGCTTTCTTT.